Below, 18 T cell receptor beta chains from the same sample are listed, as sequenced in a study of blood T cell repertoires in COVID-19. Assay used: immunoSEQ multiplex PCR; TCRdb lists only in-frame clones, some missing. The sample includes about 81,000 clones, almost 90% of them seen just once. The specimen was peripheral blood. Receptors were obtained from a woman aged 80 or older with acute or convalescent COVID-19.

The chain uses TRBV7-9 and TRBJ1-4; 7 bases map to TRBD1. This CDR3 region has 15 residues. Germline assignment: CDR1 SEHNR and CDR2 FQNEAQ (reference sequence). V shed 4 bases, J shed 5 bases, and the junction held 7 bases outside the gene matches. This CDR3 reads CASSSPGTENEKLFF. The DNA of the CDR3 is TGTGCCAGCAGCTCCCCGGGGACAGAAAATGAAAAACTGTTTTTT.

J is TRBJ1-1 and V is TRBV18; 8 bases align to TRBD1. CDR1 KGHSH and CDR2 LQKENI come from the germline V gene. The V gene end was trimmed by 4 bases and the J gene end by 5 bases; junction bases not matched to a gene: 6. The CDR3 consists of 14 residues. CDR3 DNA: TGTGCCAGCTCACAAGGACAGGGCCGAACTGAAGCTTTCTTT. It is translated as CASSQGQGRTEAFF.

J is TRBJ1-2 and V is TRBV6-1; D is ambiguous. CDR3 size: 11 residues. The ends were cut back, 6 bases at V and 5 bases at J, with 7 bases in the middle. Germline-derived CDR1 and CDR2 are MNHNS and SASEGT. The CDR3: CASSPTYGYTF. CDR3 DNA: TGTGCCAGCAGCCCAACTTATGGCTACACCTTC.

The chain links TRBV30 to TRBJ2-2, with TRBD2 matching 8 bases. After removal of 4 bases from V and 6 bases from J, the junction contained 7 bases not matched to a gene. Germline V CDR1 and CDR2: GTSNPN, SVGIG (reference sequence). This CDR3 has 14 amino acids. CDR3 DNA sequence: TGTGCCTGGATCGCAGCGGGAGTCGCCGGGGAGCTGTTTTTT. Translated: CAWIAAGVAGELFF.

This chain links TRBV6-5 with TRBJ2-7, with 9 bases matching TRBD2. The V gene end was trimmed by 3 bases and the J gene end by 2 bases; junction bases not matched to a gene: 2. The germline V gene has CDR1 MNHEY and CDR2 SVGAGI. The CDR3 length is 14 residues. The CDR3 region is CASSYERGAYEQYF. DNA for the CDR3: TGTGCCAGCAGTTATGAGCGGGGGGCCTACGAGCAGTACTTC.

The chain carries TRBV6-5 and TRBJ2-7; 9 bases agree with TRBD2. The CDR3 consists of 15 residues. Germline trimming cut 10 bases from V and 0 bases from J; bases unmatched to any gene: 10. CDR1 MNHEY and CDR2 SVGAGI come from the germline V gene. The CDR3 DNA is TGTGCCACCGGCGGGGGGGCCTGGGGCTCCTACGAGCAGTACTTC. It codes for CATGGGAWGSYEQYF.

The chain joins TRBV18 to TRBJ1-2; 10 bases are shared with TRBD1. Germline values: CDR1 KGHSH, CDR2 LQKENI. V lost 11 bases to trimming and J lost 7 bases; unmatched junction nucleotides: 7. CDR3 size: 12 residues. The CDR3 is CAGKTGGCGYTF. The DNA for the CDR3 is TGTGCCGGGAAGACAGGGGGCTGTGGCTACACCTTC.

The V and J genes are TRBV19 and TRBJ2-6; TRBD1 aligns across 7 bases. The CDR3 extends over 15 amino acids. Trimming cost V 9 bases and J 3 bases; bases outside gene matches: 8. CDR1 and CDR2 from the germline V gene are LNHDA and SQIVND (reference sequence). The CDR3 nucleotides read TGTGCCAGCCAAACGACAGGGCTTGGGGCCAACGTCCTGACTTTC. This sequence encodes CASQTTGLGANVLTF.

This chain connects TRBV5-1 to TRBJ1-5; TRBD1 matches at 8 bases. CDR3 length: 14 residues. V was pared by 2 bases and J by 5 bases, with 3 bases of the junction left unmatched. Germline values: CDR1 SGHRS, CDR2 YFSETQ. CDR3 sequence reads: CASSFTGGDQPQHF. Written as DNA, the CDR3 is TGCGCCAGCAGCTTTACAGGGGGAGATCAGCCCCAGCATTTT.

This sequence joins TRBV18 and TRBJ1-2, with D possibly TRBD1 on 6 matching bases. The CDR3 consists of 13 residues. Germline values: CDR1 KGHSH, CDR2 LQKENI. The ends were cut back, 7 bases at V and 5 bases at J, with 14 bases in the middle. In DNA form, the CDR3 reads TGTGCCAGCTTACTCGGGGGGCTGTATGGCTACACCTTC. It is translated as CASLLGGLYGYTF.

V and J are TRBV6-2 or TRBV6-3 and TRBJ1-1; D is uncertain. The CDR3 is 14 amino acids. V gave up 4 bases and J gave up 3 bases, with 12 bases separating them. CDR1 and CDR2 (germline): MNHEY, SVGEGT. In DNA, the CDR3 is TGTGCCAGCAGTTTAGGAGAGTGGGACACTGAAGCTTTCTTT. As protein: CASSLGEWDTEAFF.

The chain employs TRBV19 and TRBJ2-1; TRBD2 matches 7 bases. The CDR3 spans 17 residues. CDR1 and CDR2 (germline): LNHDA, SQIVND (reference sequence). V lost 2 bases and J lost 2; bases outside the gene matches: 9. Here the CDR3 reads CASSIRGGGRTYNEQFF. The CDR3, as DNA: TGTGCCAGTAGTATAAGAGGTGGCGGGAGAACCTACAATGAGCAGTTCTTC.

The chain joins TRBV19 to TRBJ2-1, with D perhaps TRBD1 (5 bases). This CDR3 is built from 14 residues. Per the germline V gene, CDR1 is LNHDA and CDR2 is SQIVND (reference sequence). Trimming cost V 1 base and J 11 bases, with 15 bases left between them. The CDR3 bases are TGTGCCAGTAGTATAGCCCCCGTGGACACTCAGCAGTTCTTC. Encoded protein: CASSIAPVDTQQFF.

The chain has TRBV19 and TRBJ1-1; possible D gene TRBD1, 5 bases. The V end was cut by 3 bases, the J end by 5 bases, with 13 bases between. The CDR3 covers 14 residues. Germline V CDR1 and CDR2: LNHDA, SQIVND (reference sequence). CDR3 loop: CASSMVGRGTEAFF. CDR3 DNA: TGTGCCAGTAGTATGGTCGGACGGGGGACTGAAGCTTTCTTT.

The table lists this clone with a count of one. The chain is built from TRBV4-2 and TRBJ1-1; 7 bases match TRBD1. This CDR3 contains 13 residues. Unmatched junction bases numbered 3, after V lost 4 bases and J lost 4 bases. Germline V gene lookup returns CDR1 LGHNA and CDR2 YNFKEQ. The CDR3 loop reads CASSLDRATEAFF. CDR3 DNA: TGTGCCAGCAGCCTAGACAGGGCCACTGAAGCTTTCTTT.

The J gene is TRBJ2-7, the V gene TRBV6-7; 9 nucleotides agree with TRBD1. TRBV6-7 is placed among ORFs of uncertain function. The junction had 7 bases not matched to a gene; V was cut back by 4 bases and J by 3 bases. The length of the CDR3 is 15 residues. The CDR3 DNA sequence: TGTGCCAGCAGTTTACAGGGGGCTAATGACTACGAGCAGTACTTC. Residues: CASSLQGANDYEQYF.

V usage is TRBV20-1 and J usage is TRBJ2-7; 8 bases align to TRBD1. Per the germline V gene, CDR1 is DFQATT and CDR2 is SNEGSKA (reference sequence). With V trimmed by 5 bases and J by 5 bases, 2 bases remained unmatched. The CDR3 has 11 residues. The CDR3 DNA follows: TGCAGTGCTCAGGACAGGGACGAGCAGTACTTC. Translated, it gives CSAQDRDEQYF.

V and J are TRBV6-4 and TRBJ1-2, with 7 positions matching TRBD1. This CDR3 comprises 12 residues. Germline CDR1 reads MRHNA; CDR2 reads SNTAGT. Trimming removed 8 bases from V and 7 bases from J; junction bases left unmatched: 7. CDR3 loop: CASSTQGGGYTF. The CDR3 region has the DNA TGTGCCAGCTCCACGCAGGGGGGTGGCTACACCTTC.